This T cell receptor (beta chain) was identified in a study of blood T cell repertoires in COVID-19. TCRdb's table, derived via immunoSEQ multiplex PCR, lists solely in-frame clones and lacks some. The sample has 200,000 to 250,000 clones; about four fifths are singletons. The sample comprised peripheral blood. The TCR was taken from an older woman with acute or convalescent COVID-19.

The CDR3 coding sequence is TGTGCCAGCAGCCAACCACGCGGGACAGGGCCCCTCGGGGAGCTGTTTTTT. Translating gives CASSQPRGTGPLGELFF. The chain is built from TRBV7-9 and TRBJ2-2; TRBD1 agrees at 9 bases. This CDR3 comprises 17 residues. V lost 5 bases to trimming and J lost 7 bases; unmatched junction nucleotides: 14. Germline V gene data show CDR1 as SEHNR and CDR2 as FQNEAQ (reference sequence).